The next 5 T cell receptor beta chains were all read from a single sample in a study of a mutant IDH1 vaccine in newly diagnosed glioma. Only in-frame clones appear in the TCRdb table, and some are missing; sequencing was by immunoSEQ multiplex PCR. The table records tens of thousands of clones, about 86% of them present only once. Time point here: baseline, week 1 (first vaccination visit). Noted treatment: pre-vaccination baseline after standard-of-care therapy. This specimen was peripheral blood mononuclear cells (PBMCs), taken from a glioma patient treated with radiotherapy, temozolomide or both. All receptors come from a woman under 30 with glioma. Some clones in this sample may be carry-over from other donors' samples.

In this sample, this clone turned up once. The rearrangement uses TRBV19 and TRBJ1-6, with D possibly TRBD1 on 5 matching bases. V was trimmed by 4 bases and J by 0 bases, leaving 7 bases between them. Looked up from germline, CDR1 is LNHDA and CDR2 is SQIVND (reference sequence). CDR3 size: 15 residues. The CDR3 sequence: CASSTGSSYNSPLHF. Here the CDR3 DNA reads TGTGCCAGTAGTACAGGGAGCTCCTATAATTCACCCCTCCACTTT. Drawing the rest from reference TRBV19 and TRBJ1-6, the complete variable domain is DGGITQSPKYLFRKEGQNVTLSCEQNLNHDAMYWYRQDPGQGLRLIYYSQIVNDFQKGDIAEGYSVSREKKESFPLTVTSAQKNPTAFYLCASSTGSSYNSPLHFGNGTRLTVT.

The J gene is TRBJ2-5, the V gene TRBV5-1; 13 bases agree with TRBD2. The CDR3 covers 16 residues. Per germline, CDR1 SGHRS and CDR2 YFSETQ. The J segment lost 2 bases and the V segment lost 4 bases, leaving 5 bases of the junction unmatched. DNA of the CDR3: TGCGCCAGCAGCCCAGGACTAGCGGGGGAACAAGAGACCCAGTACTTC. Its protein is CASSPGLAGEQETQYF.

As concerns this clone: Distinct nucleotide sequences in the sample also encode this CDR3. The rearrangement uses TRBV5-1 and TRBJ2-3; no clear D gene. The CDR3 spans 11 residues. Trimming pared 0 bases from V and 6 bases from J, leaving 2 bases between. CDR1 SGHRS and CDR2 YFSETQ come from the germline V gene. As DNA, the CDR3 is TGCGCCAGCAGCTTGGGGGATACGCAGTATTTT. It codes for CASSLGDTQYF.

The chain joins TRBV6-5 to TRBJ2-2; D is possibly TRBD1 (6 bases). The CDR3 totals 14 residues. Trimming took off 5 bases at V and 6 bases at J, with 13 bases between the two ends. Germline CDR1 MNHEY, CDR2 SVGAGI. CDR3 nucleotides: TGTGCCAGCAGTCAACGGGACACGGCCGGGGAGCTGTTTTTT. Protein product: CASSQRDTAGELFF.

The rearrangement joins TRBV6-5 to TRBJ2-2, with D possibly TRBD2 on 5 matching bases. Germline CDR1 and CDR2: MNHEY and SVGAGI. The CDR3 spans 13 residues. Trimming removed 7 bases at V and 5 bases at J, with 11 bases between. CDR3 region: CASKRAATGELFF. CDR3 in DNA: TGTGCCAGCAAGAGGGCAGCGACCGGGGAGCTGTTTTTT.